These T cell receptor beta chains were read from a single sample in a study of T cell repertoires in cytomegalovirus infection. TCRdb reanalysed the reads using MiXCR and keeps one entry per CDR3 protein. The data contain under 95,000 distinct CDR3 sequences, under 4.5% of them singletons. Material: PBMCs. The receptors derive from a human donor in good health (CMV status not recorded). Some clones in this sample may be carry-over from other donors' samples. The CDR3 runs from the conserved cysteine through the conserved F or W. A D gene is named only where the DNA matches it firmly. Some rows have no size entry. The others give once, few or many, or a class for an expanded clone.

TGTGCCAGCTCACAAACGGCGGGACATAACCTGTATAGCAATCAGCCCCAGCATTTT	CASSQTAGHNLYSNQPQHF	TRBJ1-5	-	few	TRBV18
TGTGCCACCACGACAGGGGACTATGGCTACACCTTC	CATTTGDYGYTF	TRBJ1-2	TRBD1	many	TRBV28
TGTGCCAGCAGCCCCGTCTCCGGGGCCTACAATGAGCAGTTCTTC	CASSPVSGAYNEQFF	TRBJ2-1	-	-	TRBV7-9
TGTGCCAGCAGCTTAAAACTTGGGTGGGATTCTTTCGACGAGCAGTACTTC	CASSLKLGWDSFDEQYF	TRBJ2-7	-	many	TRBV7-8
TGTGCCAGCAGCCAAGGAAAGGGAGCGGGAGTCTACGAGCAGTACTTC	CASSQGKGAGVYEQYF	TRBJ2-7	TRBD2	many	TRBV14
TGTGCCAGCTCACGACTAGCGGGGAAGCAAGAGACCCAGTACTTC	CASSRLAGKQETQYF	TRBJ2-5	TRBD2	many	TRBV18
TGCAGTGCCTTCAAGCGGGAGTCAGAGACCCAGTACTTC	CSAFKRESETQYF	TRBJ2-5	TRBD2	many	TRBV20-1
TGTGCCAGCAGATCGACAGGGAATGAGCAGTTCTTC	CASRSTGNEQFF	TRBJ2-1	TRBD1	many	TRBV11-3
TGTGCCAGCAGCTTAGTTGGAGAGAATCAGCCCCAGCATTTT	CASSLVGENQPQHF	TRBJ1-5	-	many	TRBV7-6
TGTGCCAGCAGCTTAGGACAGGGGCGCAGGTCCTATAATTCACCCCTCCACTTT	CASSLGQGRRSYNSPLHF	TRBJ1-6	TRBD1	many	TRBV7-8
TGCAGTGGTCTAGTACAAGAGACCCAGTACTTC	CSGLVQETQYF	TRBJ2-5	-	many	TRBV20-1
TGTGCCAGCAGGAAGTACGGGTCCTACGAGCAGTACTTC	CASRKYGSYEQYF	TRBJ2-7	-	many	TRBV2
TGTGCCAGCAGTTTATTCCGAACGGGAGAGACCCAGTACTTC	CASSLFRTGETQYF	TRBJ2-5	-	-	TRBV28
TGTGCCAGCAGCCCAGGGTCAGGACAGAACTATGGCTACACCTTC	CASSPGSGQNYGYTF	TRBJ1-2	-	many	TRBV7-2
TGTGCCAGCAGCCCCTACCCTTCGGGCAATCAGCCCCAGCATTTT	CASSPYPSGNQPQHF	TRBJ1-5	-	many	TRBV7-2
TGTGCCAGCAGCCCCCCGGGGTCGGGGCAGCCCCAGCATTTT	CASSPPGSGQPQHF	TRBJ1-5	-	many	TRBV7-2
TGTGCCAGCAGCATACCATCCCGGTTGTTATTCTATGGCTACACCTTC	CASSIPSRLLFYGYTF	TRBJ1-2	-	many	TRBV7-3
TGCAGCGCCACGAACACTGAAGCTTTCTTT	CSATNTEAFF	TRBJ1-1	-	many	TRBV29-1
TGTGCCAGCAGCTTCGGCGGGAAGGGGTCAGATACGCAGTATTTT	CASSFGGKGSDTQYF	TRBJ2-3	-	many	TRBV7-6
TGTGCCAGCAGCTTACTTACAGGCGCTAACTATGGCTACACCTTC	CASSLLTGANYGYTF	TRBJ1-2	-	many	TRBV7-9
TGTGCCAGCAGTTTAGGCGGGACCTACTTCGGATTCGAGCAGTACTTC	CASSLGGTYFGFEQYF	TRBJ2-7	-	many	TRBV28
TGTGCCAGCAAACCACCAGCTAGCCCCGCGGCCGAGCAGTACTTC	CASKPPASPAAEQYF	TRBJ2-7	-	many	TRBV7-2
TGTGCCACCAGCAGAGATCCGGGGAGAGATGGCTACACCTTC	CATSRDPGRDGYTF	TRBJ1-2	-	many	TRBV15